These 19 T cell receptor beta chains share one sample of origin, sequenced in a study of HIV-infected patients and healthy controls. TCRdb processed the 5' RACE reads anew with MiXCR; each CDR3 protein has one entry. The sample includes roughly 70,000 distinct CDR3 sequences, roughly a sixth of them seen just once. The specimen was CD4+ T cells from blood. The receptors here all came from a human donor in good health.

The chain carries TRBV12-3 or TRBV12-4 and TRBJ1-4; no firm D call. The V end was cut by 6 bases, the J end by 7 bases, with 9 bases between. There are 12 residues in the CDR3. Here the CDR3 DNA reads TGTGCCAGCAGCTATAGTCTTGAAAAACTGTTTTTT. Encoded protein: CASSYSLEKLFF.

This sequence joins TRBV12-3 or TRBV12-4 and TRBJ1-1, with D hard to call. The CDR3 contains 13 residues. V was shortened by 3 bases and J by 5 bases, with 10 bases between the two germline ends. Written as DNA, the CDR3 is TGTGCCAGCAGTTTTACCTGGGCAACTGAAGCTTTCTTT. Translation gives CASSFTWATEAFF.

The rearrangement uses TRBV6-6 and TRBJ1-5; D call uncertain. Trimming cost V 5 bases and J 1 base, with 12 bases left between them. The CDR3 covers 15 residues. CDR1 is MNHNY and CDR2 is SVGAGI in the germline V gene (reference sequence). CDR3 bases: TGTGCCAGCAGTCAGGACGGCGCGAGCAATCAGCCCCAGCATTTT. Translating it yields CASSQDGASNQPQHF.

The chain joins TRBV5-1 to TRBJ2-1; 7 nucleotides agree with TRBD2. The CDR3 runs to 17 residues. Germline-derived CDR1 and CDR2 are SGHRS and YFSETQ. The junction had 21 bases not matched to a gene; V was cut back by 7 bases and J by 8 bases. The CDR3 protein is CASSSETSSPGVHEQFF. DNA of the CDR3: TGCGCCAGCTCATCCGAGACTAGCTCCCCGGGCGTTCATGAGCAGTTCTTC.

This clonotype has ten or more counts. J is TRBJ2-1 and V is TRBV12-3 or TRBV12-4; D gene ambiguous. CDR3 length: 11 residues. V lost 6 bases, J lost 4 bases, and 4 bases lay in between. CDR3 in amino acids: CASSIYNEQFF. CDR3 DNA sequence: TGTGCCAGCAGCATTTACAATGAGCAGTTCTTC.

This clonotype was counted only a few times. J is TRBJ2-7 and V is TRBV10-3; D is undetermined. The germline V and J ends were trimmed by 6 bases and 3 bases, with 12 bases remaining between them. The germline V gene has CDR1 ENHRY and CDR2 SYGVKD. CDR3 length equals 13 residues. The DNA of the CDR3 is TGTGCCATCAGCTCGACGGAAAACTACGAGCAGTACTTC. It encodes CAISSTENYEQYF.

This clonotype was detected a few times. CDR3 DNA sequence: TGCAGTGCCAATCCAGGGGGTGCGAGAGAGACCCAGTACTTC. Encoded protein: CSANPGGARETQYF. The rearrangement links TRBV20-1 to TRBJ2-5, with 7 nucleotides matching TRBD1. The CDR3 totals 14 residues. CDR1 and CDR2 (germline): DFQATT, SNEGSKA (reference sequence). J gave up 4 bases and V 6 bases, and 11 bases lay outside the gene matches.

The CDR3 spells CASIPVKGRNSPLHF. DNA of the CDR3: TGTGCCAGCATTCCTGTCAAAGGGAGAAATTCACCCCTCCACTTT. This chain links TRBV28 with TRBJ1-6; D not resolved. The CDR3 loop spans 15 amino acids. CDR1 is MDHEN and CDR2 is SYDVKM in the germline V gene. V gave up 7 bases and J gave up 7 bases, with 17 bases separating them. The full variable domain, completed using reference TRBV28 and TRBJ1-6, is DVKVTQSSRYLVKRTGEKVFLECVQDMDHENMFWYRQDPGLGLRLIYFSYDVKMKEKGDIPEGYSVSREKKERFSLILESASTNQTSMYLCASIPVKGRNSPLHFGNGTRLTVT.

Only a few counts were recorded for this clonotype. The V call is TRBV5-5, the J call TRBJ2-5; the match to TRBD2 covers 13 bases. Germline assignment: CDR1 SGHKS and CDR2 YYEKEE (reference sequence). The CDR3 sequence is 15 residues long. V gave up 4 bases and J gave up 2 bases; unmatched junction bases: 2. CDR3 residues: CASSLGLAGQETQYF. The CDR3 DNA follows: TGTGCCAGCAGCCTGGGACTAGCGGGACAAGAGACCCAGTACTTC.

The chain joins TRBV19 to TRBJ1-4, with TRBD1 matching 7 bases. V was clipped by 4 bases and J by 8 bases; unmatched bases: 7. This CDR3 region has 14 residues. The germline gives CDR1 LNHDA, CDR2 SQIVND (reference sequence). The CDR3 here is CASSTARTGEKLFF. CDR3 nucleotides: TGTGCCAGTAGTACTGCCCGGACAGGAGAAAAACTGTTTTTT.

The DNA of the CDR3 is TGTGCCAGCAGTCAAACGGGAACAACTAATGAAAAACTGTTTTTT. Translating gives CASSQTGTTNEKLFF. The rearrangement links TRBV6-2 or TRBV6-3 to TRBJ1-4; D is uncertain. Germline V gene data show CDR1 as MNHEY and CDR2 as SVGEGT. Between the trimmed V and J ends, which lost 5 bases and 0 bases, there was a span of 10 bases. The CDR3 covers 15 residues.

This clonotype was counted between two and nine times. The chain carries TRBV5-1 and TRBJ2-3; 14 nucleotides match TRBD2. CDR1 SGHRS and CDR2 YFSETQ come from the germline V gene. The junction had 5 bases not matched to a gene; V was cut back by 2 bases and J by 3 bases. The CDR3 runs to 17 residues. In DNA form, the CDR3 reads TGCGCCAGCAGCTTCGGGACTAGCGGGAGTGGAACAGATACGCAGTATTTT. Translation gives CASSFGTSGSGTDTQYF.

This clonotype was seen only a few times. This rearrangement joins TRBV6-2 or TRBV6-3 to TRBJ1-2; D may be TRBD1 (5 bases). The length of the CDR3 is 12 residues. With 6 bases removed from V and 7 bases from J, the gap between germline ends came to 12 bases. Germline V gene lookup returns CDR1 MNHEY and CDR2 SVGEGT. The DNA for the CDR3 is TGTGCCAGCAGACGAGGACAAATTGGCTACACCTTC. It is translated as CASRRGQIGYTF.

This clonotype was seen more than once but under ten times. The chain is built from TRBV5-1 and TRBJ1-1; no definite D call. With 0 bases removed from V and 0 bases from J, the gap between germline ends came to 15 bases. CDR3 length: 17 residues. The V gene's germline CDR1 is SGHRS and CDR2 YFSETQ. The CDR3 region has the DNA TGCGCCAGCAGCTTGGGGTACGGGGTATCCATGAACACTGAAGCTTTCTTT. Translated: CASSLGYGVSMNTEAFF.

A few counts support this clonotype. The chain has TRBV12-3 or TRBV12-4 and TRBJ1-6; the D is unclear. The V and J ends lost 4 bases and 8 bases respectively, with 9 bases between them. The CDR3 covers 13 residues. The CDR3, as DNA: TGTGCCAGCAGTTCATCAAGGGATTCACCCCTCCACTTT. This gives the protein CASSSSRDSPLHF.

With respect to this clonotype: The germline gene is not matched at one end of the junction; a read error may be the cause. The rearrangement joins TRBV6-5 to TRBJ2-1, with TRBD1 as a possible D gene (6 bases). The CDR3 contains 12 residues. Germline values: CDR1 MNHEY, CDR2 SVGAGI. CDR3 coding DNA: TGTGGCAGCACACAGGGTAACAATGAGCAGTTCTTC. This sequence encodes CGSTQGNNEQFF.

The V and J genes are TRBV6-5 and TRBJ1-5; D remains unclear. V gave up 1 base and J gave up 5 bases, with 9 bases separating them. Per germline, CDR1 MNHEY and CDR2 SVGAGI. The CDR3 is 14 amino acids. Here the CDR3 DNA reads TGTGCCAGCAGTTACTTGGGCAAAGATCAGCCCCAGCATTTT. Protein: CASSYLGKDQPQHF.

This clonotype has only a few counts. The rearrangement joins TRBV5-5 to TRBJ2-2, with 8 bases identical to TRBD2. CDR3 size: 16 residues. Trimming removed 4 bases from V and 0 bases from J; junction bases left unmatched: 5. CDR1 is SGHKS and CDR2 is YYEKEE in the germline V gene (reference sequence). The CDR3 DNA reads as TGTGCCAGCAGCACCGCGGGAGGACCGAACACCGGGGAGCTGTTTTTT. Translation: CASSTAGGPNTGELFF.

The DNA for the CDR3 is TGTGCCAGCAGCATCCTAGGGTACCGGGAACAGGGCAACAATGAGCAGTTCTTC. This sequence encodes CASSILGYREQGNNEQFF. The rearrangement uses TRBV7-9 and TRBJ2-1; maybe TRBD1 (6 bases). Deletions cut 5 bases from V and 5 bases from J, with 25 bases between. This CDR3 region has 18 residues. The germline V gene encodes CDR1 SEHNR and CDR2 FQNEAQ (reference sequence).